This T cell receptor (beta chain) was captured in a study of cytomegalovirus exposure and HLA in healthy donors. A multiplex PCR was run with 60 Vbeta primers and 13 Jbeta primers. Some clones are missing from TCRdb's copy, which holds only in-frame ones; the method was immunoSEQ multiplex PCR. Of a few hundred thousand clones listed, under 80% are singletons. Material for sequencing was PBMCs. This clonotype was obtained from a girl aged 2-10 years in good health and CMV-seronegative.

The CDR3 region has the DNA TGCGCCAGCAGCCTACTAGCGGCGAGCTCCTACGAGCAGTACTTC. This translates into CASSLLAASSYEQYF. The chain uses TRBV4-1 and TRBJ2-7; 8 bases are shared with TRBD2. The germline V gene encodes CDR1 MGHRA and CDR2 YSYEKL. The V gene end was trimmed by 4 bases and the J gene end by 0 bases; junction bases not matched to a gene: 5. This CDR3 is built from 15 residues.